The T cell receptor beta chain described here comes from a study of blood T cell repertoires in COVID-19. Study summary: The United States, Italy and Spain provided the acute and convalescent COVID-19 samples. T cells, B-cell-depleted T cells, or PBMCs provided the cDNA or gDNA that served as material.

The CDR3 covers 15 residues. Between the trimmed V and J ends, which lost 0 bases and 8 bases, there was a span of 16 bases. In germline, CDR1 is MNHEY, CDR2 SVGAGI. Clones were read by immunoSEQ multiplex PCR, and TCRdb kept only the in-frame ones, dropping some. The table includes about 330,000 clones, around 89% detected once. The sequence came from a woman in her 50s with active or convalescent COVID-19. The V and J genes are TRBV6-5 and TRBJ1-2, with D tentatively TRBD1 (6 bases). Sequenced input: peripheral blood. The CDR3 sequence: CASSYSRDTLRGYTF. The CDR3 DNA is TGTGCCAGCAGTTACTCCCGGGACACCCTTCGGGGCTACACCTTC.